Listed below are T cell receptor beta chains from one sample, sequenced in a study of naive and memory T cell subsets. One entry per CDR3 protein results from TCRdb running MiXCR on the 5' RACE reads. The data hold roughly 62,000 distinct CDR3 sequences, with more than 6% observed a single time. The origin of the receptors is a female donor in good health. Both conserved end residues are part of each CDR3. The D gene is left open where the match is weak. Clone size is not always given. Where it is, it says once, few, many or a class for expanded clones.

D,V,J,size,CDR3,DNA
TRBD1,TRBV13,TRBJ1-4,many,CASSPGDSEKLFF,TGTGCCAGCAGCCCAGGGGACAGCGAAAAACTGTTTTTT
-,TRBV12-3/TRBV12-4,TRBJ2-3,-,CASRGTVDTQYF,TGTGCCAGCCGCGGGACTGTAGATACGCAGTATTTT
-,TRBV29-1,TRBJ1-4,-,CSVVIGRGTGKLFF,TGCAGCGTTGTGATAGGGAGAGGGACGGGGAAACTGTTTTTT
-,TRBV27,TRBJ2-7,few,CASSSGGASYEQYF,TGTGCCAGCAGTTCCGGCGGGGCGAGCTACGAGCAGTACTTC
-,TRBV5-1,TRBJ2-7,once,CASSLVAGVSSCEQYF,TGCGCCAGCAGCTTGGTCGCCGGAGTAAGCTCCTGCGAGCAGTACTTC
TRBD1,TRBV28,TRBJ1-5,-,CASSLPGGGGNQPQHF,TGTGCCAGCAGTTTACCAGGGGGAGGGGGCAATCAGCCCCAGCATTTT
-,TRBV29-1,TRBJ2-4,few,CSVGNRDKNIQYF,TGCAGCGTGGGAAACCGGGACAAAAATATTCAGTACTTC
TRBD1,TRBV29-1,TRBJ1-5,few,CSARRDSGKGGQPQHF,TGCAGCGCCCGCCGGGACAGCGGAAAGGGGGGTCAGCCCCAGCATTTT
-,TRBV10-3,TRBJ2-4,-,CAISEGVAKNIQYF,TGTGCCATCAGTGAGGGGGTAGCCAAAAACATTCAGTACTTC
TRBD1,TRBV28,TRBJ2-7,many,CASSSADRGLEQYF,TGTGCCAGCAGTTCGGCCGACAGGGGGCTAGAGCAGTACTTC
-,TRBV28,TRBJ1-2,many,CASSFEGAGGSGYTF,TGTGCCAGCAGTTTTGAGGGCGCGGGGGGATCTGGCTACACCTTC